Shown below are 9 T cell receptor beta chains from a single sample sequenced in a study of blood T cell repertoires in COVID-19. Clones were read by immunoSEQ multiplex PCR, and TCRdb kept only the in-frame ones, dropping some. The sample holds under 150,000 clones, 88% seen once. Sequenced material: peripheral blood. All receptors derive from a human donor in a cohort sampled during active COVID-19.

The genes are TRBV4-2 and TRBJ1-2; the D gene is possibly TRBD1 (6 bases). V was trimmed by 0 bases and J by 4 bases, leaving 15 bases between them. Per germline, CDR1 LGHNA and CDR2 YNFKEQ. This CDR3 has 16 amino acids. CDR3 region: CASSQDEAGAIYGYTF. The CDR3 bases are TGTGCCAGCAGCCAAGACGAGGCAGGGGCAATCTATGGCTACACCTTC.

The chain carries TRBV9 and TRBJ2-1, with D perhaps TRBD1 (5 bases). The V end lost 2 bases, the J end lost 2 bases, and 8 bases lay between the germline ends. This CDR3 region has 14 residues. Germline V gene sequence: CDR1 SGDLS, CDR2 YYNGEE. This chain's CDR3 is CASSVEQAYNEQFF. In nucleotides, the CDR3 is TGTGCCAGCAGCGTGGAACAGGCCTACAATGAGCAGTTCTTC.

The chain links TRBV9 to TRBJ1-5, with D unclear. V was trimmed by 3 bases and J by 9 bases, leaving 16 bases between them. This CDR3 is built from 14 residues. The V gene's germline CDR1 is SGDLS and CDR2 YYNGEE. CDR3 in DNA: TGTGCCAGCAGCGGCGGCGGTGCATTTGGGCCCCAGCATTTT. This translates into CASSGGGAFGPQHF. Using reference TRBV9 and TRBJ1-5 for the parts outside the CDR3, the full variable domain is DSGVTQTPKHLITATGQRVTLRCSPRSGDLSVYWYQQSLDQGLQFLIQYYNGEERAKGNILERFSAQQFPDLHSELNLSSLELGDSALYFCASSGGGAFGPQHFGDGTRLSIL.

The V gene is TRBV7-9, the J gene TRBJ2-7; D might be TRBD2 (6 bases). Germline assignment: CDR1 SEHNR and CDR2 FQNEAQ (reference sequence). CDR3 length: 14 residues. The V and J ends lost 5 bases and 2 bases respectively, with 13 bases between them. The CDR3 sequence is CASSLGRGTYEQYF. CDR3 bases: TGTGCCAGCAGCCTCGGACGGGGGACCTACGAGCAGTACTTC.

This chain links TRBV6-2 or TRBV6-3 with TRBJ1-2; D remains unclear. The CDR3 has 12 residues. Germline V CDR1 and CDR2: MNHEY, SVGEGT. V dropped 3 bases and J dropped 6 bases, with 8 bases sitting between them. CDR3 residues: CASSYNENGYTF. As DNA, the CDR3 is TGTGCCAGCAGTTATAATGAGAATGGCTACACCTTC.

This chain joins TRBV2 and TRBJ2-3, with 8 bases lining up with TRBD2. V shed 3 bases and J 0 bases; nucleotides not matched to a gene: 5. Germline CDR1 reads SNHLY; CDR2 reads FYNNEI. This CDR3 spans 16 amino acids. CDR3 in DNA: TGTGCCAGCAGTGACCCGGGGGGGGTAAGCACAGATACGCAGTATTTT. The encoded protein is CASSDPGGVSTDTQYF. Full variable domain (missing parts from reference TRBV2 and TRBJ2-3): EPEVTQTPSHQVTQMGQEVILRCVPISNHLYFYWYRQILGQKVEFLVSFYNNEISEKSEIFDDQFSVERPDGSNFTLKIRSTKLEDSAMYFCASSDPGGVSTDTQYFGPGTRLTVL.

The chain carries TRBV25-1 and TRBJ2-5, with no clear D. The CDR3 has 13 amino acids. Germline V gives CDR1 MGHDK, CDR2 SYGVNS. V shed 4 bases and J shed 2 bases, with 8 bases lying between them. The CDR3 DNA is TGTGCCAGCAGTGCGGTTTTTCAAGAGACCCAGTACTTC. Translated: CASSAVFQETQYF.

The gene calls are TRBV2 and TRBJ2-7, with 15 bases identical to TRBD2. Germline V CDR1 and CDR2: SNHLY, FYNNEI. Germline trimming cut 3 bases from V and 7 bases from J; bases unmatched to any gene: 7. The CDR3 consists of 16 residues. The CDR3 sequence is CASSDRGLAGGREQYF. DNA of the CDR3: TGTGCCAGCAGTGATCGGGGACTAGCGGGAGGTCGTGAGCAGTACTTC.

The CDR3 nucleotides read TGTGCCAGCAGCTTGGGGCAGAGGGGAAACACCATATATTTT. Translation gives CASSLGQRGNTIYF. The gene calls are TRBV5-5 and TRBJ1-3; D ambiguous. The V gene's germline CDR1 is SGHKS and CDR2 YYEKEE (reference sequence). V was shortened by 0 bases and J by 4 bases, with 8 bases between the two germline ends. The CDR3 covers 14 residues.